A single sample gave rise to the 24 T cell receptor beta chains below, sequenced in a study of blood T cell repertoires in COVID-19. TCRdb keeps only in-frame clones here, not all; method: immunoSEQ multiplex PCR. The sample lists more than 200,000 clones; about 89% were seen once. The sequenced sample was PBMCs or T cells enriched from blood (not recorded which). The receptor set was obtained from a woman in her twenties or thirties who had recovered from COVID-19.

This clone was detected once. CDR3 region: CAREKQDQNEQYF. CDR3 DNA sequence: TGTGCCAGGGAAAAACAGGACCAAAACGAGCAGTACTTC. J is TRBJ2-7 and V is TRBV2; tentatively, D is TRBD1 (5 bases). Between the trimmed V and J ends, which lost 9 bases and 5 bases, there was a span of 17 bases. Germline V gene sequence: CDR1 SNHLY, CDR2 FYNNEI. This CDR3 is built from 13 residues.

This clone was recorded only once. The rearrangement uses TRBV5-6 and TRBJ1-1; a possible D gene is TRBD1 (6 bases). V was cut by 1 base and J by 4 bases, with 8 bases left in between. CDR1 and CDR2 (germline): SGHDT, YYEEEE. This CDR3 has 13 amino acids. The CDR3 DNA is TGTGCCAGCAGCTTGACAGGGCGCACTGAAGCTTTCTTT. Protein sequence: CASSLTGRTEAFF.

This clone has just one count. The rearrangement links TRBV5-1 to TRBJ2-7; TRBD2 agrees at 11 bases. The length of the CDR3 is 16 residues. Germline V gene lookup returns CDR1 SGHRS and CDR2 YFSETQ. The junction had 10 bases not matched to a gene; V was cut back by 4 bases and J by 4 bases. The CDR3 DNA sequence: TGCGCCAGCAGCGTCTCCCTAGCGGGAGGTGGTTACGAGCAGTACTTC. Amino acids: CASSVSLAGGGYEQYF.

The gene calls are TRBV6-5 and TRBJ2-2, with 7 bases aligning to TRBD1. Trimming at V came to 9 bases and at J to 5 bases, leaving 3 bases not matched to a gene. The CDR3 runs to 12 residues. Germline V gene data show CDR1 as MNHEY and CDR2 as SVGAGI. For the CDR3, the DNA is TGTGCCAGACAGGGGCGGACCGGGGAGCTGTTTTTT. Translating it yields CARQGRTGELFF.

The chain combines TRBV15 with TRBJ1-1; D remains ambiguous. Germline V gives CDR1 LNHNV, CDR2 YYDKDF (reference sequence). Between the trimmed V and J ends, which lost 3 bases and 1 base, there was a span of 12 bases. The length of the CDR3 is 15 residues. CDR3: CATSRTFGANTEAFF. Here the CDR3 DNA reads TGTGCCACCAGCAGGACCTTTGGAGCGAACACTGAAGCTTTCTTT.

The rearrangement links TRBV5-1 to TRBJ1-1; 8 positions agree with TRBD1. The J segment lost 1 base and the V segment lost 0 bases, leaving 11 bases of the junction unmatched. CDR3 length equals 18 residues. CDR1 and CDR2 from the germline V gene are SGHRS and YFSETQ. In DNA, the CDR3 is TGCGCCAGCAGCTTGGGCCCACCAGGACAGGGATCGAACACTGAAGCTTTCTTT. It translates to CASSLGPPGQGSNTEAFF.

This chain connects TRBV15 to TRBJ2-1; 7 positions match TRBD1. CDR1 is LNHNV, CDR2 YYDKDF, per germline (reference sequence). This CDR3 has 14 residues. With 6 bases clipped from V and 13 bases from J, the junction kept 15 bases outside the gene matches. The CDR3 region is CATSKSQGRYGQFF. The CDR3 DNA follows: TGTGCCACCAGTAAGTCACAGGGGCGGTACGGACAGTTCTTC.

The rearrangement links TRBV3-1 (or the pseudogene TRBV3-2) to TRBJ2-5; the match to TRBD2 covers 12 bases. Looked up from germline, CDR1 is LGHDT and CDR2 is YNNKEL (reference sequence). V trimming: 3 bases; J trimming: 3 bases; junction bases outside the gene matches: 5. There are 16 residues in the CDR3. Written as DNA, the CDR3 is TGTGCCAGCAGCCATCGGCTAGCGGGAGGGAAAGAGACCCAGTACTTC. Its protein product is CASSHRLAGGKETQYF.

The CDR3 protein is CASSLAGGSNQPQHF. CDR3 in DNA: TGTGCCAGCAGCTTGGCTGGGGGCAGTAATCAGCCCCAGCATTTT. V and J are TRBV5-4 and TRBJ1-5; tentative D call: TRBD1 (6 bases). Germline assignment: CDR1 SGHNT and CDR2 YYREEE (reference sequence). Trimming pared 0 bases from V and 4 bases from J, leaving 11 bases between. The CDR3 loop spans 15 amino acids.

This chain joins TRBV18 and TRBJ1-3; D remains unclear. The CDR3 consists of 16 residues. V lost 1 base to trimming and J lost 1 base, with 11 bases between them. The V gene's germline CDR1 is KGHSH and CDR2 LQKENI. CDR3 DNA: TGTGCCAGCTCACCACTGGAGGCCTCGTCTGGAAACACCATATATTTT. Its protein product is CASSPLEASSGNTIYF.

The chain recombines TRBV4-3 with TRBJ2-7, with TRBD2 as a possible D gene (6 bases). V lost 4 bases to trimming and J lost 2 bases, with 18 bases between them. The CDR3 covers 16 residues. The germline CDR1 and CDR2 sequences are LGHNA and YSLEER. In DNA form, the CDR3 reads TGCGCCAGCAGCCGTGGATGGGGGGACCCAGCCTACGAGCAGTACTTC. Translating it yields CASSRGWGDPAYEQYF.

The J gene is TRBJ1-4, the V gene TRBV10-3, with TRBD1 matching 7 bases. Trimming at V came to 7 bases and at J to 7 bases, leaving 6 bases not matched to a gene. The CDR3 spans 13 residues. CDR1 and CDR2 from the germline V gene are ENHRY and SYGVKD. The CDR3 sequence: CAINNDRAEKLFF. The CDR3 region has the DNA TGTGCCATCAATAACGACAGGGCTGAAAAACTGTTTTTT.

This chain links TRBV19 with TRBJ1-2, with D perhaps matching TRBD1 (6 bases). V gave up 1 base and J gave up 7 bases, with 16 bases separating them. This CDR3 has 15 amino acids. Germline values: CDR1 LNHDA, CDR2 SQIVND (reference sequence). The chain's CDR3 is CASSIALGGRIGYTF. The CDR3 DNA sequence: TGTGCCAGTAGTATAGCCCTGGGGGGGCGAATTGGCTACACCTTC.

This sequence joins TRBV24-1 and TRBJ2-3; 13 nucleotides match TRBD2. Germline V CDR1 and CDR2: KGHDR, SFDVKD. This CDR3 has 18 residues. V gave up 1 base and J gave up 4 bases; unmatched junction bases: 7. The CDR3 DNA sequence: TGTGCCACCAGTGATTTTGGAGGACTAGCGGGAGAATCAGATACGCAGTATTTT. Residues: CATSDFGGLAGESDTQYF.

This chain's CDR3 is CASSPTSGSTYEQYF. The DNA of the CDR3 is TGTGCCAGCAGCCCGACTAGCGGGAGCACCTACGAGCAGTACTTC. The chain couples TRBV2 to TRBJ2-7; 12 bases agree with TRBD2. The V gene's germline CDR1 is SNHLY and CDR2 FYNNEI. J lost 2 bases, V lost 6 bases, and 5 bases had no gene match. The CDR3 extends over 15 amino acids.

This chain links TRBV4-3 with TRBJ2-1; TRBD2 agrees at 15 bases. Germline-derived CDR1 and CDR2 are LGHNA and YSLEER. The CDR3 has 20 residues. With V trimmed by 0 bases and J by 2 bases, 8 bases remained unmatched. The CDR3: CASSQDWGLAGGITYNEQFF. CDR3 nucleotides: TGCGCCAGCAGCCAAGATTGGGGACTAGCGGGAGGTATCACCTACAATGAGCAGTTCTTC.

The chain combines TRBV7-9 with TRBJ1-2; 10 bases align to TRBD1. The CDR3 covers 16 residues. CDR1 and CDR2 (germline): SEHNR, FQNEAQ (reference sequence). After removal of 5 bases from V and 4 bases from J, the junction contained 10 bases not matched to a gene. For the CDR3, the DNA is TGTGCCAGCAGCATATATGGACAGGGGGAGATCTATGGCTACACCTTC. Protein product: CASSIYGQGEIYGYTF.

J is TRBJ2-3 and V is TRBV5-4; 9 bases are a match to TRBD2. Germline V gene sequence: CDR1 SGHNT, CDR2 YYREEE (reference sequence). This CDR3 contains 16 residues. The V gene end was trimmed by 2 bases and the J gene end by 0 bases; junction bases not matched to a gene: 4. CDR3 protein: CASSFLAGSSTDTQYF. The CDR3 DNA follows: TGTGCCAGCAGCTTCCTAGCGGGGTCTAGCACAGATACGCAGTATTTT. Variable domain in full (rest from reference TRBV5-4 and TRBJ2-3): ETGVTQSPTHLIKTRGQQVTLRCSSQSGHNTVSWYQQALGQGPQFIFQYYREEENGRGNFPPRFSGLQFPNYSSELNVNALELDDSALYLCASSFLAGSSTDTQYFGPGTRLTVL.

V is TRBV24-1 and J is TRBJ2-7, with a tentative D call TRBD1 (6 bases). The germline CDR1 and CDR2 sequences are KGHDR and SFDVKD. The CDR3 consists of 15 residues. The ends were cut back, 3 bases at V and 3 bases at J, with 14 bases in the middle. The CDR3 reads CATSDTRGHSYEQYF. The CDR3 nucleotides read TGTGCCACCAGTGATACCCGGGGACACAGCTACGAGCAGTACTTC.

The gene calls are TRBV27 and TRBJ2-7, with TRBD1 as a possible D gene (6 bases). This CDR3 comprises 15 residues. V lost 3 bases and J 0 bases, leaving 12 bases between the germline ends. In germline, CDR1 is MNHEY, CDR2 SMNVEV (reference sequence). CDR3 nucleotide sequence: TGTGCCAGCAGTTTTGGTGGGACATCCTCCTACGAGCAGTACTTC. Its protein product is CASSFGGTSSYEQYF.

The chain carries TRBV7-3 and TRBJ2-2; TRBD1 aligns across 7 bases. Germline CDR1 and CDR2: SGHTA and FQGTGA. Unmatched junction bases numbered 4, after V lost 2 bases and J lost 1 base. This CDR3 spans 16 amino acids. CDR3: CASSLYGQENTGELFF. Here the CDR3 DNA reads TGTGCCAGCAGCTTATATGGACAGGAGAACACCGGGGAGCTGTTTTTT.

The genes are TRBV30 and TRBJ2-7; tentative D call: TRBD2 (5 bases). This CDR3 comprises 15 residues. The germline V and J ends were trimmed by 4 bases and 3 bases, with 19 bases remaining between them. Germline V lookup: CDR1 GTSNPN, CDR2 SVGIG (reference sequence). In DNA, the CDR3 is TGTGCCTGGACTCCCCCCCGAGGGATAATCTACGAGCAGTACTTC. This gives the protein CAWTPPRGIIYEQYF.

This clone has just a few counts. V and J are TRBV19 and TRBJ1-2; 9 bases match TRBD1. Trimming removed 5 bases from V and 4 bases from J; junction bases left unmatched: 14. Germline V gene data show CDR1 as LNHDA and CDR2 as SQIVND (reference sequence). This CDR3 region has 17 residues. CDR3 sequence: CASSFHPGQGTGYGYTF. As DNA, the CDR3 is TGTGCCAGTAGTTTTCACCCCGGACAGGGGACGGGCTATGGCTACACCTTC.

The J gene is TRBJ1-3, the V gene TRBV7-9; TRBD1 matches 11 bases. Per germline, CDR1 SEHNR and CDR2 FQNEAQ (reference sequence). V was pared by 1 base and J by 4 bases, with 12 bases of the junction left unmatched. The CDR3 is 19 residues long. The CDR3 is CASSLVVGGQGAPGNTIYF. The CDR3 DNA reads TGTGCCAGCAGCTTAGTGGTAGGAGGACAGGGGGCGCCGGGAAACACCATATATTTT.